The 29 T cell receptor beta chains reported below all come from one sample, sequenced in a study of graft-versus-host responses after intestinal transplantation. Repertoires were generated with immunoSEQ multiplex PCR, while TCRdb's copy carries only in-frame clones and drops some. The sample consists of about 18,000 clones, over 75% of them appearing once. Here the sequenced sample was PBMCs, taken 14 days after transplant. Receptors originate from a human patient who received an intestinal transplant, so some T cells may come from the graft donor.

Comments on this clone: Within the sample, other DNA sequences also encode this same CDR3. The CDR3 bases are TGTGCCAGCAGTGTCTCAACCGGGACAGGGGAGTACTTC. Translated, it gives CASSVSTGTGEYF. This rearrangement joins TRBV27 to TRBJ2-7; 10 bases match TRBD1. The CDR3 length is 13 residues. The trim removed 5 bases at V and 11 bases at J, leaving 9 bases unmatched. Germline-derived CDR1 and CDR2 are MNHEY and SMNVEV (reference sequence).

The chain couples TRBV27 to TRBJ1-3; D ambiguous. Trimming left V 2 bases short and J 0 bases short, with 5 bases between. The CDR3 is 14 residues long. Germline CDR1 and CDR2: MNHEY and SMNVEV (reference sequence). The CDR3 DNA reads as TGTGCCAGCAGTTTAAGCTCCTCTGGAAACACCATATATTTT. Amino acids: CASSLSSSGNTIYF.

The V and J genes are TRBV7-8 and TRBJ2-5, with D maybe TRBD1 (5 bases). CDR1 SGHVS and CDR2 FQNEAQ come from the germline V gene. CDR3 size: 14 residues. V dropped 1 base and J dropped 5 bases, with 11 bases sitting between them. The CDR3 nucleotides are TGTGCCAGCAGCTTAGTGGCAGGGCGGGAGACCCAGTACTTC. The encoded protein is CASSLVAGRETQYF.

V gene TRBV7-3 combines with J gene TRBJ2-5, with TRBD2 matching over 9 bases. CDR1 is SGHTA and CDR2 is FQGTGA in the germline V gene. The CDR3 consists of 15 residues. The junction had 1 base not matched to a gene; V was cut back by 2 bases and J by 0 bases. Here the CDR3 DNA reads TGTGCCAGCAGCTTAGCGGGGGGGTACCAAGAGACCCAGTACTTC. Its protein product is CASSLAGGYQETQYF.

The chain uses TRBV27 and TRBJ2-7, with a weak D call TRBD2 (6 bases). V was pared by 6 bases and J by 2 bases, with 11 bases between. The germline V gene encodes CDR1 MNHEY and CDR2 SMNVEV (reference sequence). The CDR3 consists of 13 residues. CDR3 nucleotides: TGTGCCAGCAGGAGGGAGGTTCCCTACGAGCAGTACTTC. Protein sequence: CASRREVPYEQYF.

CDR3 protein: CASSQGSEQYF. CDR3 nucleotide sequence: TGTGCCAGCAGCCAAGGGTCCGAGCAGTACTTC. V and J are TRBV4-2 and TRBJ2-7; no reliable D call. The CDR3 is 11 residues long. The germline CDR1 and CDR2 sequences are LGHNA and YNFKEQ. V lost 1 base, J lost 6 bases, and 4 bases lay in between.

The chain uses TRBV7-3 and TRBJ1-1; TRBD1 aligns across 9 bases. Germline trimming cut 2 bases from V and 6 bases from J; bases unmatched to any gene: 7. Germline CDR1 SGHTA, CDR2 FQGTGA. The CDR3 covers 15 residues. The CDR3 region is CASSLSPGQGAEAFF. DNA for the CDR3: TGTGCCAGCAGCTTATCCCCGGGACAGGGAGCTGAAGCTTTCTTT.

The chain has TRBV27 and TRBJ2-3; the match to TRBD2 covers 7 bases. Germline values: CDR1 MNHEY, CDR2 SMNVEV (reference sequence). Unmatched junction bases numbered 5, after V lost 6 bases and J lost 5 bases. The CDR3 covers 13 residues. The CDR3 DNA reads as TGTGCCAGCAGCGAGCGGGGAAGAGATACGCAGTATTTT. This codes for CASSERGRDTQYF.

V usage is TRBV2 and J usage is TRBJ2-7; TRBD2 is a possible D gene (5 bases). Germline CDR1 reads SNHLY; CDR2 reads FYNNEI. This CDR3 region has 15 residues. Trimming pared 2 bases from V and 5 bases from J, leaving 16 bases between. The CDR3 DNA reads TGTGCCAGCAGTGAAAATGGACTTACTAGTGACGAGCAGTACTTC. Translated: CASSENGLTSDEQYF.

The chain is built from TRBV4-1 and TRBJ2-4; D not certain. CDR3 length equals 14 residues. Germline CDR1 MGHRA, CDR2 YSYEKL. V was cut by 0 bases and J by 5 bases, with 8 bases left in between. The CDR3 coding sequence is TGCGCCAGCAGCCAAGATTCTTCCCAAAACATTCAGTACTTC. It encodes CASSQDSSQNIQYF.

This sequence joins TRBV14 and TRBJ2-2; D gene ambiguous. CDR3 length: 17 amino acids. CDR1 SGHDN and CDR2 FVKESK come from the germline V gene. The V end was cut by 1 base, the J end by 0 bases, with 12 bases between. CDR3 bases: TGTGCCAGCAGCCAAGTTTCGCGCCATTCGAACACCGGGGAGCTGTTTTTT. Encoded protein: CASSQVSRHSNTGELFF.

The CDR3 sequence: CASRGDRGETGELFF. The CDR3 nucleotides read TGTGCCAGCAGGGGCGACAGGGGGGAGACCGGGGAGCTGTTTTTT. This chain uses TRBV9 with TRBJ2-2; 9 positions match TRBD1. CDR1 and CDR2 (germline): SGDLS, YYNGEE. The length of the CDR3 is 15 residues. V was clipped by 5 bases and J by 5 bases; unmatched bases: 7.

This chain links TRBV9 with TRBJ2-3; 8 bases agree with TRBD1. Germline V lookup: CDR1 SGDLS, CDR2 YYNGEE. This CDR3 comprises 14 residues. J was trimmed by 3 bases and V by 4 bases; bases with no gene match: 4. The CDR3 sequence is CASSPRGLTDTQYF. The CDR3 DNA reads TGTGCCAGCAGCCCCAGGGGGCTTACAGATACGCAGTATTTT.

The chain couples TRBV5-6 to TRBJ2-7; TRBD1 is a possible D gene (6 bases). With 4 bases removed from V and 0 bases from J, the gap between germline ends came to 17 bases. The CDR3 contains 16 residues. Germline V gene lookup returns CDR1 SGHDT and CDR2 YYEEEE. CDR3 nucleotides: TGTGCCAGCAGCCTTTCAGGGGTCATATACTCCTACGAGCAGTACTTC. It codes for CASSLSGVIYSYEQYF.

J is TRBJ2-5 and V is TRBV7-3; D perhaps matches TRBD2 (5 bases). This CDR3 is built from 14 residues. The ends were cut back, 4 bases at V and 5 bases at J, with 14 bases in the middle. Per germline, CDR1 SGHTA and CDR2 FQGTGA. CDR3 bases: TGTGCCAGCAGCTCTGGACTTGGGGTGGAGACCCAGTACTTC. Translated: CASSSGLGVETQYF.

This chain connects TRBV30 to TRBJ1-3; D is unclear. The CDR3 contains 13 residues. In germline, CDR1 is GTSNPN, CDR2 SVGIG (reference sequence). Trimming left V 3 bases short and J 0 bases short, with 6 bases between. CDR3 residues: CAWRAGSGNTIYF. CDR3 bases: TGTGCCTGGAGGGCAGGCTCTGGAAACACCATATATTTT. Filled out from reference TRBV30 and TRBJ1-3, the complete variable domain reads SQTIHQWPATLVQPVGSPLSLECTVEGTSNPNLYWYRQAAGRGLQLLFYSVGIGQISSEVPQNLSASRPQDRQFILSSKKLLLSDSGFYLCAWRAGSGNTIYFGEGSWLTVV.

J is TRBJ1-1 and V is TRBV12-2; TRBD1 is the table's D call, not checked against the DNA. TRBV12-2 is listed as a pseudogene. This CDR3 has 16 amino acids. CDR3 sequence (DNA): TGTGCAAGTCGCCCCGGGACAACGCCTCCGAACACTGAAGCTTTCTTT. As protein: CASRPGTTPPNTEAFF.

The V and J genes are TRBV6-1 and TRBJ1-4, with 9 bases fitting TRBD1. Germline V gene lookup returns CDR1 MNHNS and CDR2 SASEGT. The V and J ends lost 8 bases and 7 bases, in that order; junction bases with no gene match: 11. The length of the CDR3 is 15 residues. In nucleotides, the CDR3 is TGTGCCAGCCGGACAGGGGATGGGATAGGTGAAAAACTGTTTTTT. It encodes CASRTGDGIGEKLFF.

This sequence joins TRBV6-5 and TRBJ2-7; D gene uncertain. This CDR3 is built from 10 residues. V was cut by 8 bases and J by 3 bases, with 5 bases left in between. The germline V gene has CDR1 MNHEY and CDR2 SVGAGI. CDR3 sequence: CASADYEQYF. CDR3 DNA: TGTGCCAGCGCCGACTACGAGCAGTACTTC.

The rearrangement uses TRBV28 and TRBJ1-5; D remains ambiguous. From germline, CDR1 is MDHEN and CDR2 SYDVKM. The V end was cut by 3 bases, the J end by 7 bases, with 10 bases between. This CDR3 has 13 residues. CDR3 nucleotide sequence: TGTGCCAGCAGTTTTGGAGTTGGGCAGCCCCAGCATTTT. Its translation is CASSFGVGQPQHF.

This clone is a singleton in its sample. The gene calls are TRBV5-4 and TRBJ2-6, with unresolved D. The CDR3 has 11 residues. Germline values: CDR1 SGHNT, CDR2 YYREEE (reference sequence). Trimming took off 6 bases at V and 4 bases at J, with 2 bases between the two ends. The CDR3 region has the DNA TGTGCCAGCACCGGGGCCAACGTCCTGACTTTC. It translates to CASTGANVLTF.

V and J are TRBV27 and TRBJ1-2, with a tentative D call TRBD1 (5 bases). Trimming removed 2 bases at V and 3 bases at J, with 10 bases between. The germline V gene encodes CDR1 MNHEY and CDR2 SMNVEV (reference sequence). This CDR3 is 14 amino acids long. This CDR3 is CASSLGGVHYGYTF. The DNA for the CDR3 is TGTGCCAGCAGTTTAGGGGGTGTCCACTATGGCTACACCTTC.

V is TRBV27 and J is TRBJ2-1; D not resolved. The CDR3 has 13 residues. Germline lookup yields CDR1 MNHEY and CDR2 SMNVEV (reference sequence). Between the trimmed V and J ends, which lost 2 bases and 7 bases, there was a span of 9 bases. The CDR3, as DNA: TGTGCCAGCAGTTTAGGGCGGAGTAATGAGCAGTTCTTC. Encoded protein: CASSLGRSNEQFF.

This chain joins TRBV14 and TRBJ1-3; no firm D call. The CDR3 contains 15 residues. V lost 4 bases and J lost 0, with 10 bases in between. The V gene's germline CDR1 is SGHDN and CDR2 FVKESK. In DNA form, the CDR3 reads TGTGCCAGCAGCCCAAGATTAAGCTCTGGAAACACCATATATTTT. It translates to CASSPRLSSGNTIYF.

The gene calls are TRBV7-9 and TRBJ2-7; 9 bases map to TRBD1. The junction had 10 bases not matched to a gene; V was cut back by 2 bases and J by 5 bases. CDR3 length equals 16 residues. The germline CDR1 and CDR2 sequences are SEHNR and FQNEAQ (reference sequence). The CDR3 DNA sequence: TGTGCCAGCAGCTTACGTGGGACAGGGATTTTCCACGAGCAGTACTTC. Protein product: CASSLRGTGIFHEQYF.

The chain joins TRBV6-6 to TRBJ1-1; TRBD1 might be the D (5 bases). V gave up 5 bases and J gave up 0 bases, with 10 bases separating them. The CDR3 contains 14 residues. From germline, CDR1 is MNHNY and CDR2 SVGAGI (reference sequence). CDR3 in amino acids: CASSTDILNTEAFF. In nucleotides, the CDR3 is TGTGCCAGCAGTACGGACATCCTGAACACTGAAGCTTTCTTT.

The DNA for the CDR3 is TGTGCCAGCTCACCACCAGGGGGGCGAGGCTACACCTTC. Protein: CASSPPGGRGYTF. The chain employs TRBV18 and TRBJ1-2, with D tentatively TRBD1 (6 bases). The CDR3 totals 13 residues. The V and J ends lost 0 bases and 8 bases respectively, with 10 bases between them. CDR1 and CDR2 (germline): KGHSH, LQKENI. Based on the CDR3 plus reference TRBV18 and TRBJ1-2, the full variable domain is NAGVMQNPRHLVRRRGQEARLRCSPMKGHSHVYWYRQLPEEGLKFMVYLQKENIIDESGMPKERFSAEFPKEGPSILRIQQVVRGDSAAYFCASSPPGGRGYTFGSGTRLTVV.

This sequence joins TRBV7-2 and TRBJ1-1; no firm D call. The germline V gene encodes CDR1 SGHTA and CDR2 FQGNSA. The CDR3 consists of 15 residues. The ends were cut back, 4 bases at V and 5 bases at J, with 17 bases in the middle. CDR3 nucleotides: TGTGCCAGCAGCTCTAGTGTTCGGGGAGGAACTGAAGCTTTCTTT. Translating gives CASSSSVRGGTEAFF.

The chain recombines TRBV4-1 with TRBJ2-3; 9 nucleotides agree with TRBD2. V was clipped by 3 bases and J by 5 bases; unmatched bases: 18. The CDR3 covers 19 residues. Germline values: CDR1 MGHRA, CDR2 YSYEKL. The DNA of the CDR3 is TGCGCCAGCAGCCATCTGGCCGGGACTAGCAATCGAAGGGGAGATACGCAGTATTTT. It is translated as CASSHLAGTSNRRGDTQYF.